The present TCR beta chain was sequenced within a study of blood T cell repertoires in COVID-19. In the authors' workflow: Amplification from reference gene primers served as the basis for estimated nucleated cell counts. Profiled with immunoSEQ multiplex PCR; TCRdb holds only in-frame clones, not every one. V and J calls and clone size are as listed in that table; D and trimming were resolved from the DNA. The table has 390,000 or so clones, more than 70% seen once. The trim removed 7 bases at V and 9 bases at J, leaving 7 bases unmatched. CDR3 length: 13 residues. Germline CDR1 and CDR2: MDHEN and SYDVKM.

This clonotype was obtained from a woman aged 30 to 39 with COVID-19, enrolled during active disease. Sequencing was carried out using peripheral blood. The rearrangement joins TRBV28 to TRBJ1-5; TRBD1 matches at 9 bases. Written as DNA, the CDR3 is TGTGCCAGCATAACAGGGGGCAAGAGGCCCCAGCATTTT. It yields the protein CASITGGKRPQHF.